This TCR beta chain was found in a study of cytomegalovirus exposure and HLA in healthy donors (dated by TCRdb to 2016 to 2017). Looking at the study overall: An earlier analysis of roughly 630 of the donors reported 250 to 350 Gb of sequence data and 100 million to 140 million unique TCR beta sequences from some 180 million T cells. High-throughput TCR immunosequencing, statistical association of individual TCRs with disease status, and machine learning were combined to predict cytomegalovirus infection status. Typing coverage differed by locus: A, B, C, DRB1 and DQB1 were typed in about 620-640 donors, DQA1 in about 560, DPA1 in some 600, and DPB1 in around 490. To study patterns of TCR occurrence, a later analysis re-analyzed previously published TCR beta repertoires from 500 to 850 donors and added high-resolution HLA genotyping. About five DR-DQ haplotypes were handled as single units for association and clustering, since linkage in the cohort was strong. Donor age, sex, ethnicity and CMV serostatus were compiled alongside the repertoire data. The T cell repertoires of 666 subjects were profiled by immunosequencing and related to cytomegalovirus serostatus. Approximately 330 gigabases of sequencing data and around 90 million unique TCR sequences made up an early release that covered approximately 620 HLA-typed donors. The study was designed to test whether signatures of past pathogen exposure could be identified by cataloging public T cell receptors. Every discovery cohort repertoire had been produced on one sequencing platform. Besides the first cohort of 666 subjects, a separate validation cohort made up of over 100 different subjects was used. The later analysis used no new phenotypic data to find candidate immune exposures, relying instead on TCR beta sequences and their occurrence across donors. A later genetic analysis used genome-wide SNP genotypes for about three fifths of the roughly 700 donors, treating that subset as a discovery cohort. An earlier analysis of some 500 of the donors applied high-throughput TCR beta sequencing to assess whether each TCR beta V gene segment acted as functional or pseudogenic. Of the 300 to 500 genotyped donors, 70% to 90% were placed in the genetic ancestry cluster associated with self-reported Caucasian donors. HLA typing covered class I and class II loci at four-digit resolution. Across about 370 genotyped donors of the cohort, an average of about 220,000 unique TCR beta nucleotide sequences per donor were sequenced, and 15% to 20% of those sequences were non-productive.

The library was made by the immunoSEQ multiplex PCR assay. The multiplex PCR relied on a mix of 60 forward primers for TCR Vbeta segments and 13 reverse primers for TCR Jbeta segments. A multiplex PCR assay on genomic DNA amplified the CDR3 region of rearranged TCR beta genes. On the Illumina HiSeq System, the amplified TCR beta libraries were sequenced as 87-base-pair reads. Processing in the source paper ran as follows. A later analysis tallied 75 million to 85 million unique TCR beta chains across the 650 to 750 repertoires, and approximately 12 million of those chains were shared by two or more donors. Raw reads were error-corrected and collapsed into unique sequences with a nearest-neighbor algorithm that merged closely related sequences to remove PCR and sequencing errors. CDR3 sequences were aligned to IMGT reference sequences to assign V, D and J gene segments. Each retained sequence needed at least a six-nucleotide match to both a V gene segment and a J gene segment. Rearrangements were classified as productive when the CDR3 lacked stop codons and remained in frame with V and J, and all other rearrangements were classified as non-productive. Following IMGT convention, CDR3 was defined as the stretch from the second conserved V-encoded cysteine up to the conserved J-encoded phenylalanine. Sequences without an unambiguous match to a single V gene segment were excluded from the earlier analysis of about 640 of the donors. In an earlier analysis of 587 of the donors, V segments were called functional above 56.7% productive rearrangements and were called segregating when the between-donor standard deviation exceeded 5%. A statistical classification framework was developed to diagnose cytomegalovirus status using the catalog of TCR beta chain sequences. In a later analysis, TCR nucleotide sequences were compared against IMGT/GENE-DB human TR gene sequences so that V and J genes could be assigned. Using the TCRdist pipeline, a later analysis assigned CDR3 sequences along with most-parsimonious VDJ recombination scenarios. In a later analysis, every TCR beta chain was defined by the combination of its CDR3 amino acid sequence and its V-gene family, and reads without a unique V-gene family were dropped. A later analysis removed over 500 highly shared, low-generation-probability nucleotide sequences to deal with suspected cross-contamination and a sequencing artifact. In a later analysis, a clonal expansion index was calculated for each public chain from normalized within-repertoire ranks of inferred template counts. A later analysis computed generation probabilities with a VDJ recombination model fitted to out-of-frame rearrangements, and checked the results against IGoR. A later analysis scored TCR-TCR, TCR-HLA and TCR-CMV co-occurrence with hypergeometric tests, applying a repertoire-size bias correction to TCR pairs. In a later analysis, false discovery rates were estimated by permuting HLA or CMV assignments 20 times. A later analysis grouped co-occurring TCRs with DBSCAN, adding TCRdist sequence similarity when clustering within HLA-allele-positive subsets. Repertoires with fewer than 30,000 or more than 120,000 public chains, plus five repertoires with anomalous nucleotide sharing, were excluded from co-occurrence clustering. The clones in this table, taken by TCRdb from immuneACCESS, are in-frame only. Not every clone is retained; where verified, under half of the shortfall comes from an unresolved V gene, and the cause of the rest is unknown. For V, J and clone size, that table is used; D and trimming come from the DNA. In all, the sample holds around 95,000 clones, and around 67% of those were seen once. 1.5% to 2% of the sample is held by the ten biggest clonotypes.

Points the paper makes about the study in general: Cytomegalovirus status was reported to be diagnosed by the classifier with high specificity and sensitivity in both the original and validation cohorts. A further reported finding was that TCR beta sequences accurately predicted the HLA-A and HLA-B alleles for most subjects in the first cohort. The cohort was sequenced for TCR beta chains only, and without alpha or paired-chain data the features that could be detected were limited. Because counts were too low, about 18 rarely observed V segments, including chromosome 9 orphons, were excluded from the earlier analysis of 587 of the donors. Most TCR sequences were observed very rarely across donors, whereas some public TCRs were present in many individuals. Correlated functional status among segregating V segments might reflect linkage disequilibrium, but an unknown experimental factor could not be ruled out. A later analysis found that TCR association rates varied across HLA loci, with DRB1 alleles showing the most associated TCRs and HLA-C alleles the fewest. In vitro tests confirmed that a few of the cytomegalovirus-associated TCR beta chains recognize cytomegalovirus antigens. Immune exposure information for the cohort was limited to CMV serostatus. A cluster of highly shared sequence variants was judged likely to represent a technical artifact of the sequencing pipeline. In a later analysis, several top co-occurrence clusters were reported to appear linked to parvovirus B19, influenza, CMV and Epstein-Barr virus. At a false discovery rate of 0.05, a later analysis linked under 20,000 TCR beta sequences to specific HLA alleles. Because some donors lacked HLA typing at each locus, the association tests relied only on the typed subset. In the study, around 150 TCR beta chains were listed as associated with cytomegalovirus. According to the authors, the approach could potentially be generalized to other disease states and immunological phenotypes. According to a later genetic analysis, donors in an Asian-associated ancestry cluster had fewer N-insertions in productive TCRs than the approximately 670-donor mean. Roughly uniform sequencing depth across donors was assumed in presence/absence analyses, although this assumption may not hold. A later genetic analysis associated a missense DCLRE1C variant with V-gene and J-gene trimming of TCR beta chains, and an independent cohort replicated the association. Some IMGT-functional V segments, including TRBV6-2 and TRBV6-3, could not be told apart with the 87-base-pair reads, so those segments were excluded. In an earlier analysis of under 600 of the donors, most TCR beta V segments were observed in productive rearrangements about 87% or about 30% of the time, broadly matching IMGT annotations. When HLA alleles, especially DR and DQ, strongly co-occurred, attributing TCR associations to individual alleles was difficult. According to a later analysis, most CMV-associated TCR beta chains appeared to be HLA-restricted, and the HLA associations seemed to be driven largely by CMV exposure. In a later analysis, HLA-associated TCR beta chains showed more clonal expansion and lower generation probabilities than non-associated chains that were equally common.

Measured from the cysteine to the phenylalanine, the CDR3 is 15 residues long. The retained sequence is limited to the CDR3, 45 bases, with the frame set at the first base. V was cut back by 0 bases and J by 9 bases, leaving a gap of 18 bases between them. CDR1 and CDR2 are drawn from the germline V gene: SGHRS, YFSETQ. The cohort consisted of 600 or so healthy bone marrow donors. At the time of sampling, every cohort member was nominally healthy, though immune exposures that went unrecorded were likely present. The donor was CMV seronegative and was included in the group of 352 seronegative cohort members. Every donor gave a peripheral blood sample, and the peripheral blood mononuclear cells from that sample were used for TCR beta sequencing. Genomic DNA extraction from the blood cell samples was performed with the Qiagen DNeasy Blood Extraction Kit. Concerning this clone: Its antigen is not yet known. Base quality data are lacking; no much larger clone is found one base away.

Material: PBMCs. The sequence joins TRBV5-1 to TRBJ1-1; the D gene cannot be named for sure. The clonotype originates from a male donor in good health and CMV-seronegative. CDR3 region: CASSLEAVSSLKAFF. The nucleotides are TGCGCCAGCAGCTTGGAAGCGGTCTCGAGTCTGAAAGCTTTCTTT. With the portions outside the CDR3 filled from the reference TRBV5-1 and TRBJ1-1 genes, the complete variable region becomes KAGVTQTPRYLIKTRGQQVTLSCSPISGHRSVSWYQQTPGQGLQFLFEYFSETQRNKGNFPGRFSGRQFSNSRSEMNVSTLELGDSALYLCASSLEAVSSLKAFFGQGTRLTVV.